This is a list of T cell receptor beta chains from one sample in a study of T-cell reconstitution after alpha-beta-depleted transplantation in children. TCRdb reprocessed the PCR reads via MiXCR and lists one record per CDR3 protein. This sample carries 500,000 to 750,000 distinct CDR3 sequences, under 15% of them seen once, and the ten largest clones take over 2%. The starting material was PBMCs, mostly from graft donor cells, obtained 360 days after TCRalphabeta/CD19-depleted stem cell transplant. The receptors come from a male patient between 5 and 17 years old who had a stem cell transplant for acute myeloid leukemia, so the T cells may come from the graft donor. CDR3s include the opening cysteine and the closing phenylalanine or tryptophan. Each record gives: clone size, V gene, J gene, CDR3 protein. Not every row has a clone size; where given, it reads once, few, many or a size class.

>many|TRBV6-5|TRBJ1-1
CASSYYSGQSNTEAFF
>few|TRBV12-3/TRBV12-4|TRBJ1-2
CASSFQGDGYTF
>few|TRBV5-6|TRBJ1-2
CASSLVTPGAYGYTF
>.|TRBV3-1|TRBJ1-1
CASSQDRHTEVFF
>.|TRBV29-1|TRBJ1-2
CSTSRGRNYGYTF
>.|TRBV7-2|TRBJ2-7
CASSPWTSGREQYF
>.|TRBV7-6|TRBJ2-7
CATAGGPTYEQYF
>.|TRBV20-1|TRBJ2-1
CSARDTGQKQFF
>many|TRBV27|TRBJ2-5
CASSPGGGETQYF
>few|TRBV24-1|TRBJ2-5
CATSDFGPEETQYF
>.|TRBV2|TRBJ2-3
CASSDKPGGQDTQYF
>few|TRBV29-1|TRBJ2-7
CSVDGVLAGSEQYF
>.|TRBV20-1|TRBJ1-3
CSARAGQGFNTIYF
>many|TRBV6-2/TRBV6-3|TRBJ2-1
CASSRLAGVSYNEQFF
>few|TRBV4-3|TRBJ2-7
CASSQDAGQSYEQYF
>few|TRBV7-2|TRBJ1-5
CASSLAIPGTRPQHF
>.|TRBV27|TRBJ2-5
CASTPRGYQETQYF
>few|TRBV10-3|TRBJ1-5
CAISEDRGSNQPQHF
>.|TRBV4-2|TRBJ2-7
CASSQGTSGQSSYEQYF
>few|TRBV5-1|TRBJ2-1
CASSLRTSGNYEQFF
>.|TRBV27|TRBJ2-7
CASSSRGTGVFYEQYF
>few|TRBV5-1|TRBJ2-5
CASTAGTGYETQYF
>.|TRBV7-9|TRBJ2-7
CASSPWETESSYEQYF
>few|TRBV3-1|TRBJ2-3
CASSQVTVRESTDTQYF
>.|TRBV5-1|TRBJ2-7
CASSPGLAGLNPYEQYF
>.|TRBV12-3/TRBV12-4|TRBJ2-3
CASSPGGRVLTDTQYF
>many|TRBV29-1|TRBJ2-5
CSVGETQYF
>.|TRBV3-1|TRBJ2-5
CASSQGLTGTKQKTQYF
>many|TRBV20-1|TRBJ2-3
CSETGPASTDTQYF
>many|TRBV24-1|TRBJ2-2
CATSPGSGELFF
>few|TRBV29-1|TRBJ2-7
CSVAGTASFPYEQYF
>few|TRBV25-1|TRBJ1-5
CASSEEGEGDQPQHF
>few|TRBV6-5|TRBJ1-5
CASSYSTGNQPQHF
>few|TRBV9|TRBJ2-1
CASSVDPTSGPDNEQFF
>many|TRBV20-1|TRBJ1-1
CSARWTGDTEAFF
>.|TRBV27|TRBJ2-1
CASSAEQGYNEQFF
>.|TRBV12-3/TRBV12-4|TRBJ2-1
CASSLKAWYNEQFF
>many|TRBV30|TRBJ2-4
CAWSVRGQGGNIQYF
>few|TRBV4-3|TRBJ2-5
CASSQDTAGGQETQYF
>many|TRBV29-1|TRBJ2-7
CSVDGGSYEQYF
>many|TRBV7-6|TRBJ2-3
CASSLVLGGADTQYF
>.|TRBV28|TRBJ2-3
CASSPQGLAGGPTDTQYF
>.|TRBV4-3|TRBJ2-1
CASSQLGSGGYNEQFF
>.|TRBV11-1|TRBJ2-6
CASSRPLDPGANVLTF
>few|TRBV20-1|TRBJ2-3
CSARADRAAGGSAPDTQYF
>few|TRBV10-3|TRBJ2-7
CAISDGRITYEQYF
>few|TRBV4-3|TRBJ2-2
CASSQEMTGFTGELFF
>.|TRBV20-1|TRBJ2-1
CSARAGGLNNEQFF
>.|TRBV12-3/TRBV12-4|TRBJ1-4
CASSPSPRQEPFF
>.|TRBV19|TRBJ2-2
CASSMNRVWYTGELFF
>many|TRBV20-1|TRBJ2-1
CSASGRTGGYYNEQFF
>.|TRBV18|TRBJ2-7
CASSPLAGQGEQYF
>.|TRBV6-1|TRBJ2-5
CASSKRQGVEETQYF
>.|TRBV9|TRBJ2-3
CASSIVTDTQYF